This is a list of T cell receptor beta chains from one sample in a study of T cells after yellow fever vaccination. TCRdb redid the calling of the 5' RACE reads with MiXCR, one entry per CDR3 protein. The sample consists of just under 600,000 distinct CDR3 sequences, about 14% of them appearing once. This specimen consisted of PBMCs, obtained on the day of the yellow fever booster vaccination. The receptors originated from a man aged 30-40 years who received the YFV17D yellow fever vaccine. The CDR3 runs from the conserved cysteine through the conserved F or W. The order of the fields is V gene, clone size, D gene, J gene, CDR3 DNA, CDR3 protein. D genes are given only for firm matches. For some rows the clone size is stated as once, few or many, or as a class when expanded; others skip it.

V: TRBV7-8
size: .
D: TRBD1
J: TRBJ2-7
DNA: TGTGCCAGCAGCGGGATTTACGGGACAGACCTAACAAAACCTTACGAGCAGTACTTC
CDR3: CASSGIYGTDLTKPYEQYF

V: TRBV28
size: once
D: TRBD1
J: TRBJ2-6
DNA: TGTTCCAGCAGATCTCCAGGGGGCGCTGGGGCCAACGTCCTGACTTTC
CDR3: CSSRSPGGAGANVLTF

V: TRBV6-1
size: .
D: .
J: TRBJ1-4
DNA: TGTGCCAGCAGGACAGCTCCTAATGAAAAACTGTTTTTT
CDR3: CASRTAPNEKLFF

V: TRBV7-2
size: few
D: .
J: TRBJ1-3
DNA: TGTGCCAGCAGCTTATTGCACAGGGTATTGGGAAACACCATATATTTT
CDR3: CASSLLHRVLGNTIYF

V: TRBV7-9
size: few
D: .
J: TRBJ2-5
DNA: TGTGCCAGCAGCTCCCTAGGCAGCCAAGAGACCCAGTACTTC
CDR3: CASSSLGSQETQYF

V: TRBV12-3/TRBV12-4
size: few
D: .
J: TRBJ1-5
DNA: TGTGCCAGCAGTCCCTCGATCCGGCCCCAGCATTTT
CDR3: CASSPSIRPQHF

V: TRBV20-1
size: few
D: .
J: TRBJ2-3
DNA: TGCAGTGCTAGCATAGCGGAGTTCTCAGATACGCAGTATTTT
CDR3: CSASIAEFSDTQYF

V: TRBV10-3
size: few
D: TRBD2
J: TRBJ2-3
DNA: TGTGCCATCAGGGACGGGACTAGCGGCGATACGCAGTATTTT
CDR3: CAIRDGTSGDTQYF

V: TRBV20-1
size: few
D: .
J: TRBJ2-7
DNA: TGCAGTGCTAGGGTGCACAGCTCCTACGAGCAGTACTTC
CDR3: CSARVHSSYEQYF

V: TRBV7-2
size: .
D: TRBD2
J: TRBJ2-7
DNA: TGTGCCAGCAGCTTAGGTCTGGGACTAGCTAGCGAGCAGTACTTC
CDR3: CASSLGLGLASEQYF

V: TRBV6-2/TRBV6-3
size: few
D: TRBD2
J: TRBJ2-1
DNA: TGTGCCAGCAGTTACGGTTTTGGGGGGGACAATGAGCAGTTCTTC
CDR3: CASSYGFGGDNEQFF

V: TRBV20-1
size: .
D: .
J: TRBJ2-1
DNA: TGCAGTGCTAGAGGGGCCGCGGATGAGCAGTTCTTC
CDR3: CSARGAADEQFF

V: TRBV23-1
size: .
D: .
J: TRBJ2-7
DNA: TGCGCCAGCGGGGGGACACGGAGCTCCTACGAGCAGTACTTC
CDR3: CASGGTRSSYEQYF

V: TRBV7-2
size: .
D: .
J: TRBJ2-7
DNA: TGTGCCAGCAGCCCTGGTGCGGACCTTAGAACCTACGAGCAGTACTTC
CDR3: CASSPGADLRTYEQYF

V: TRBV5-1
size: few
D: TRBD1
J: TRBJ2-3
DNA: TGCGCCAGCAGCTTGGACGGGACAGGGTCCGATACGCAGTATTTT
CDR3: CASSLDGTGSDTQYF

V: TRBV28
size: .
D: TRBD1
J: TRBJ2-7
DNA: TGTGCCAGCAGTTTCCCCCGACAGGGGGAGGCGTACTTC
CDR3: CASSFPRQGEAYF

V: TRBV12-3/TRBV12-4
size: .
D: .
J: TRBJ2-7
DNA: TGTGCCAGCAGTCGATACAGGTCCTACGAGCAGTACTTC
CDR3: CASSRYRSYEQYF

V: TRBV21-1
size: .
D: .
J: TRBJ2-7
DNA: TGTGCCAGACAGGGGAATTGGCCCTACGAGCAGTACTTC
CDR3: CARQGNWPYEQYF

V: TRBV7-9
size: .
D: TRBD2
J: TRBJ2-7
DNA: TGTGCCAGCAGCCCGGGCGGGGGGGCTCTCTCAAACGAGCAGTACTTC
CDR3: CASSPGGGALSNEQYF

V: TRBV20-1
size: few
D: .
J: TRBJ2-1
DNA: TGCAGTGCTAAGGACGCGGGTGAGCAGTTCTTC
CDR3: CSAKDAGEQFF

V: TRBV30
size: .
D: TRBD2
J: TRBJ2-1
DNA: TGTGCCTGGAGTTCTGACAGCGGGATTTACAATGAGCAGTTCTTC
CDR3: CAWSSDSGIYNEQFF

V: TRBV12-3/TRBV12-4
size: few
D: .
J: TRBJ1-1
DNA: TGTGCCAGCAGCTCAACAGGGATCACTGAAGCTTTCTTT
CDR3: CASSSTGITEAFF

V: TRBV3-1
size: .
D: .
J: TRBJ2-3
DNA: TGTGCCAGCAGCCAACATTCCTGGCGGGACCCCACAGATACGCAGTATTTT
CDR3: CASSQHSWRDPTDTQYF

V: TRBV27
size: .
D: TRBD2
J: TRBJ2-2
DNA: TGTGCCAGCAGTCGCCGGGCGGGACTAGCGGGAGAGTACGGGGAGCTGTTTTTT
CDR3: CASSRRAGLAGEYGELFF

V: TRBV12-3/TRBV12-4
size: few
D: TRBD1
J: TRBJ2-1
DNA: TGTGCCAGCTCCCCGGGACAGGGCCTTGAGCAGTTCTTC
CDR3: CASSPGQGLEQFF

V: TRBV7-2
size: .
D: .
J: TRBJ1-1
DNA: TGTGCCAGCAGCTTGTACTCGAACACTGAAGCTTTCTTT
CDR3: CASSLYSNTEAFF

V: TRBV20-1
size: .
D: .
J: TRBJ2-7
DNA: TGCAGTGCTAGGACTCAGGGTCTAGGGCTCTACGAGCAGTACTTC
CDR3: CSARTQGLGLYEQYF

V: TRBV27
size: .
D: .
J: TRBJ2-3
DNA: TGTGCCAGCAGTTGGATAGGACCCGCAGATACGCAGTATTTT
CDR3: CASSWIGPADTQYF

V: TRBV6-1
size: few
D: TRBD2
J: TRBJ2-7
DNA: TGTGCCAGCAGCGCCGGGACTAGCTTCTACGAGCAGTACTTC
CDR3: CASSAGTSFYEQYF

V: TRBV29-1
size: .
D: .
J: TRBJ1-2
DNA: TGCAGCGCCGCCGGGGAGGGCTACACCTTC
CDR3: CSAAGEGYTF

V: TRBV20-1
size: few
D: .
J: TRBJ2-4
DNA: TGCAGTGCTAGAGGGGAGTGGGCCAAAAACATTCAGTACTTC
CDR3: CSARGEWAKNIQYF

V: TRBV29-1
size: many
D: .
J: TRBJ2-4
DNA: TGCAGCGTTGGTCAAGTCCAGGGAGAAAACATTCAGTACTTC
CDR3: CSVGQVQGENIQYF

V: TRBV30
size: .
D: TRBD2
J: TRBJ2-3
DNA: TGTGCCTGGAGTTCGAGCGGGAAGAAAGATACGCAGTATTTT
CDR3: CAWSSSGKKDTQYF

V: TRBV5-5
size: .
D: TRBD1
J: TRBJ2-2
DNA: TGTGCCAGCAGCTTGGGGAAGACAGGGGGGACCGGGGAGCTGTTTTTT
CDR3: CASSLGKTGGTGELFF

V: TRBV5-1
size: few
D: .
J: TRBJ2-1
DNA: TGCGCCAGCAGCCCCACCGGGACTCGCGACAATGAGCAGTTCTTC
CDR3: CASSPTGTRDNEQFF

V: TRBV6-5
size: .
D: TRBD1
J: TRBJ2-2
DNA: TGTGCCAGCAGTTACGTGGGGACAGGGATTAGCACCGGGGAGCTGTTTTTT
CDR3: CASSYVGTGISTGELFF

V: TRBV27
size: .
D: .
J: TRBJ2-3
DNA: TGTGCCAGCGAGGGGGCGGGGGATACGCAGTATTTT
CDR3: CASEGAGDTQYF

V: TRBV27
size: few
D: TRBD2
J: TRBJ2-7
DNA: TGTGCCTGCGGGGAGAATAGCGGGAGCTACGAGCAGTACTTC
CDR3: CACGENSGSYEQYF

V: TRBV29-1
size: .
D: TRBD2
J: TRBJ2-7
DNA: TGCAGCGTTGATAGGCTAGCGGTACCCTACGAGCAGTACTTC
CDR3: CSVDRLAVPYEQYF

V: TRBV12-5
size: .
D: TRBD2
J: TRBJ2-2
DNA: TGTGCTAGTGGTTTGACTAGCGGGGGAGCCGGGGAGCTGTTTTTT
CDR3: CASGLTSGGAGELFF

V: TRBV5-4
size: .
D: TRBD2
J: TRBJ2-5
DNA: TGTGCCAGCAGCTTGAAGCGGGACAGCGGGGGGGAGACCCAGTACTTC
CDR3: CASSLKRDSGGETQYF

V: TRBV25-1
size: few
D: TRBD1
J: TRBJ2-7
DNA: TGTGCCAGCAGTAGCTACCGACAGGGGAGAAAGGACGAGCAGTACTTC
CDR3: CASSSYRQGRKDEQYF

V: TRBV5-1
size: few
D: TRBD2
J: TRBJ2-1
DNA: TGCGCCAGCAGCTTGGTAGCGGGAGTCTCCTACAATGAGCAGTTCTTC
CDR3: CASSLVAGVSYNEQFF

V: TRBV20-1
size: few
D: TRBD2
J: TRBJ2-5
DNA: TGCAGTGCTGCTAGCGGGGAGTACCAAGAGACCCAGTACTTC
CDR3: CSAASGEYQETQYF

V: TRBV7-9
size: many
D: .
J: TRBJ2-6
DNA: TGTGCCAGCAGCAACCGGAACTCTGGGGCCAACGTCCTGACTTTC
CDR3: CASSNRNSGANVLTF

V: TRBV29-1
size: .
D: TRBD1
J: TRBJ2-5
DNA: TGCAGCGTGGACAGGGTTGGGGAGACCCAGTACTTC
CDR3: CSVDRVGETQYF

V: TRBV24-1
size: few
D: TRBD2
J: TRBJ2-1
DNA: TGTGCCACCAGTTCTGGATCTAGCGGGAGGGCCGAAGACAATGAGCAGTTCTTC
CDR3: CATSSGSSGRAEDNEQFF

V: TRBV20-1
size: few
D: TRBD2
J: TRBJ2-2
DNA: TGCAGTGCTAGAACCGGGACTATCGGCACCGGGGAGCTGTTTTTT
CDR3: CSARTGTIGTGELFF

V: TRBV6-1
size: .
D: .
J: TRBJ2-4
DNA: TGTGCCAGCATGCAAGGGTTAGGAAAAAACATTCAGTACTTC
CDR3: CASMQGLGKNIQYF

V: TRBV11-2
size: .
D: .
J: TRBJ2-7
DNA: TGTGCCAGCAGCTGGCGGGAATCCGAGCTGTACTTC
CDR3: CASSWRESELYF

V: TRBV24-1
size: .
D: .
J: TRBJ2-3
DNA: TGTGCCACCAGTGACCCGGTATTAGATACGCAGTATTTT
CDR3: CATSDPVLDTQYF

V: TRBV11-2
size: few
D: .
J: TRBJ2-7
DNA: TGTGCCAGCAGCTTAAACGGACAGGAGCAGTACTTC
CDR3: CASSLNGQEQYF

V: TRBV18
size: few
D: .
J: TRBJ1-1
DNA: TGTGCCAGCTCAGCGGGGGGGACGGTCAGTTCTGAAGCTTTCTTT
CDR3: CASSAGGTVSSEAFF

V: TRBV7-2
size: .
D: .
J: TRBJ2-4
DNA: TGTGCCAGCAGCCCCTCCCGGGAGTTCCCCAAAAACATTCAGTACTTC
CDR3: CASSPSREFPKNIQYF

V: TRBV13
size: .
D: TRBD1
J: TRBJ2-1
DNA: TGCGCCAGCAGCCTTCCAGGACAGGGCTCCGGGGATGAGCAGTTCTTC
CDR3: CASSLPGQGSGDEQFF

V: TRBV11-2
size: .
D: .
J: TRBJ2-2
DNA: TGTGCCAGCAGCCACAGGGGGGGTAACACCGGGGAGCTGTTTTTT
CDR3: CASSHRGGNTGELFF

V: TRBV7-9
size: .
D: .
J: TRBJ2-7
DNA: TGTGCCAGCAGCTCCCTTACCGGGCAGTACTTC
CDR3: CASSSLTGQYF

V: TRBV20-1
size: few
D: .
J: TRBJ2-7
DNA: TGCAGTGCTAGAGATCCCCGAAGGGGAGTCTACGAGCAGTACTTC
CDR3: CSARDPRRGVYEQYF

V: TRBV12-3/TRBV12-4
size: few
D: TRBD1
J: TRBJ1-1
DNA: TGTGCCAGCAGGGGACAGCCAACTGAAGCTTTCTTT
CDR3: CASRGQPTEAFF